A selection of T cell receptor beta chains follows, all from one sample in a study of T cell changes during pregnancy in multiple sclerosis. Assay: immunoSEQ multiplex PCR; the TCRdb copy retains only in-frame clones and omits some. The sample has fewer than 100,000 clones, approximately 91% seen once. The input for sequencing was peripheral blood, taken before pregnancy. These receptors were taken from a female donor with multiple sclerosis, enrolled in a pregnancy study. CDR3s include the opening cysteine and the closing phenylalanine or tryptophan. A D gene is named only where the DNA matches it firmly. The size entry is marked missing in some rows and otherwise reads once, few, many or a size class.

clone_size j_call v_call d_call cdr3_nt cdr3_aa
. TRBJ1-4 TRBV5-1 TRBD1 TGCGCCAGCAGCTTGGCCGGGGCAGGGGGCGAAGAAAAACTGTTTTTT CASSLAGAGGEEKLFF
. TRBJ2-7 TRBV27 . TGTGCCAGCAGTTTAGAAGGACAGAGAGCCTCCTACGAGCAGTACTTC CASSLEGQRASYEQYF
. TRBJ2-5 TRBV5-1 TRBD2 TGCGCCAGCAGCCCGGGACTAGCGGGAGGCGAGACCCAGTACTTC CASSPGLAGGETQYF
few TRBJ1-2 TRBV7-6 . TGTGCCAGCAGCCAGGACAGCTATGGCTACACCTTC CASSQDSYGYTF
. TRBJ1-5 TRBV30 . TGTGCCTGGAGTGTAAAGCAGGGAAGTAGGCCCCAGCATTTT CAWSVKQGSRPQHF
. TRBJ2-7 TRBV19 . TGTGCCAGTAGTATTCTTAGGTTGGGCACCTACGAGCAGTACTTC CASSILRLGTYEQYF
. TRBJ2-6 TRBV9 TRBD1 TGTGCCAGCAGCGCTCAGGGGGCTGGGGCCAACGTCCTGACTTTC CASSAQGAGANVLTF
. TRBJ1-1 TRBV5-1 TRBD1 TGCGCCAGCCGTTTGAGGGGGCCCGGGACGCCAGACACTGAAGCTTTCTTT CASRLRGPGTPDTEAFF
once TRBJ2-7 TRBV7-2 . TGTGCCAGCACCCCGAGTTGGGACACTGCCTACGAGCAGTACTTC CASTPSWDTAYEQYF
. TRBJ1-1 TRBV2 . TGTGCCAGCAGGACCGGGGGGAGACACACTGAAGCTTTCTTT CASRTGGRHTEAFF
. TRBJ2-7 TRBV6-6 TRBD1 TGTGCCAGCAGGCGTGAGGGGGCGAGCTCCTACGAGCAGTACTTC CASRREGASSYEQYF
. TRBJ1-1 TRBV5-1 TRBD1 TGCGCCAGCAGCTTGGAAGGGACAGGGTGGACTGAAGCTTTCTTT CASSLEGTGWTEAFF
few TRBJ1-3 TRBV28 . TGTGCCAGCAGTTTCCCACAGAGAAACACCATATATTTT CASSFPQRNTIYF
. TRBJ2-7 TRBV5-4 . TGTGCCAGCAGCCAGGGACGGGGGTTCTACGAGCAGTACTTC CASSQGRGFYEQYF
. TRBJ1-2 TRBV11-2 . TGTGCCAGCAGCAATCGGAACTATGGCTACACCTTC CASSNRNYGYTF
. TRBJ2-7 TRBV2 . TGTGCCAGCAGTGACTCGATGTTTATGAGCTCCTACGAGCAGTACTTC CASSDSMFMSSYEQYF
few TRBJ1-2 TRBV7-6 TRBD1 TGTGCCAGCAGCGGCCCGGGACAGCTGGGCTACACCTTC CASSGPGQLGYTF
. TRBJ2-5 TRBV29-1 . TGCAGCGGGGGACTCTTGAATTTGGAGACCCAGTACTTC CSGGLLNLETQYF
. TRBJ2-1 TRBV10-3 TRBD2 TGTGCCATCAGCGATAGCGGGGGGGCCTACAATGAGCAGTTCTTC CAISDSGGAYNEQFF
. TRBJ1-6 TRBV6-6 . TGTGCCAGCAGTTACAGAGCCTATAATTCACCCCTCCACTTT CASSYRAYNSPLHF
. TRBJ2-3 TRBV11-2 . TGTGCCAGCAGCCCCCGCCTGCTAGACCTACGCACAGATACGCAGTATTTT CASSPRLLDLRTDTQYF
. TRBJ2-5 TRBV29-1 . TGCAGCGTTGATCGGGGCCTGCAGGGGTTCGGAGAGACCCAGTACTTC CSVDRGLQGFGETQYF
. TRBJ1-2 TRBV7-2 . TGTGCCAGCAGACCGACAGCGAACTATGGCTACACCTTC CASRPTANYGYTF
. TRBJ2-5 TRBV28 TRBD1 TGTGCCAGCAGTTTACCCATAGGACAGGAAGAGACCCAGTACTTC CASSLPIGQEETQYF
. TRBJ1-3 TRBV4-3 TRBD1 TGCGCCAGCAGCCAAGAGACAGGGCCTGGAAACACCATATATTTT CASSQETGPGNTIYF
. TRBJ1-5 TRBV2 . TGTGCCAGCAGTCTGCTTAGGACAGAAAATCAGCCCCAGCATTTT CASSLLRTENQPQHF
. TRBJ1-3 TRBV6-1 . TGTGCGGTTAGAGCGCCTGGAAACACCATATATTTT CAVRAPGNTIYF
. TRBJ1-4 TRBV5-1 TRBD1 TGCGCCAGCAGCTTTGACAGGGCTGATGAAAAACTGTTTTTT CASSFDRADEKLFF
. TRBJ2-2 TRBV5-6 . TGTGCCAGCGATAGGTGGTCAGGGGTGAACACCGGGGAGCTGTTTTTT CASDRWSGVNTGELFF
. TRBJ2-7 TRBV29-1 . TGCAGCGTTGGACAGAACCTCGTCGAGCAGTACTTC CSVGQNLVEQYF